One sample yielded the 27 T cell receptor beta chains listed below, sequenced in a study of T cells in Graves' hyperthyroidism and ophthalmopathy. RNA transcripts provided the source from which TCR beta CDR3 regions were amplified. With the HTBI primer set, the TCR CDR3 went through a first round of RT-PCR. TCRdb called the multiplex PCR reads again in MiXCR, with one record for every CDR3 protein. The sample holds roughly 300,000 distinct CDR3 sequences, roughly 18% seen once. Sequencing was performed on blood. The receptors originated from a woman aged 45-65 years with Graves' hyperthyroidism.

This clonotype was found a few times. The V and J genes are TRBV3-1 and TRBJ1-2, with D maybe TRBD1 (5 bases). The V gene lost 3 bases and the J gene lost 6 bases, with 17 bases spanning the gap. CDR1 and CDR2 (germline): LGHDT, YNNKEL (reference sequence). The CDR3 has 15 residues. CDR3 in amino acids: CASSHAGGEGNGYTF. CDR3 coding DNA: TGTGCCAGCAGCCATGCCGGGGGGGAGGGGAATGGCTACACCTTC.

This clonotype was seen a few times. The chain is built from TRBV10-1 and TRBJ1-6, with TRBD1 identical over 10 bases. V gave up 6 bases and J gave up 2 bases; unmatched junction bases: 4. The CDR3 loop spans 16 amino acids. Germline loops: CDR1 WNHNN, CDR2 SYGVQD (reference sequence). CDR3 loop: CASSGQGGTYNSPLHF. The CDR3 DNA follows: TGCGCCAGCAGCGGACAGGGGGGCACCTATAATTCACCCCTCCACTTT.

The CDR3 DNA sequence: TGTGCCAGCAGTTACCAGGGGACGAACACCGGGGAGCTGTTTTTT. Its protein is CASSYQGTNTGELFF. The chain links TRBV28 to TRBJ2-2; D may be TRBD1 (6 bases). V was cut by 4 bases and J by 0 bases, with 9 bases left in between. Germline V gene sequence: CDR1 MDHEN, CDR2 SYDVKM. There are 15 residues in the CDR3. The full variable domain, in which reference TRBV28 and TRBJ2-2 provide the parts outside the CDR3, is DVKVTQSSRYLVKRTGEKVFLECVQDMDHENMFWYRQDPGLGLRLIYFSYDVKMKEKGDIPEGYSVSREKKERFSLILESASTNQTSMYLCASSYQGTNTGELFFGEGSRLTVL.

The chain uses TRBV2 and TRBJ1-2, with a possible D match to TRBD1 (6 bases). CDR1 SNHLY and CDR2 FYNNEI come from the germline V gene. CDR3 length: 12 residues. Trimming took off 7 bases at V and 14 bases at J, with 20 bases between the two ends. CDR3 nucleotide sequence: TGTGCCAGCACCAGGGGAGAGATGAGGGGTACCTTC. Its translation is CASTRGEMRGTF.

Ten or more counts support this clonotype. The CDR3 bases are TGTGCCAGCAGCGTCCAACCGGGGTTCACAGATACGCAGTATTTT. It yields the protein CASSVQPGFTDTQYF. The V and J genes are TRBV9 and TRBJ2-3, with D possibly matching TRBD2 (5 bases). The CDR3 spans 15 residues. Looked up from germline, CDR1 is SGDLS and CDR2 is YYNGEE. Trimming removed 2 bases from V and 2 bases from J, with 12 bases in between.

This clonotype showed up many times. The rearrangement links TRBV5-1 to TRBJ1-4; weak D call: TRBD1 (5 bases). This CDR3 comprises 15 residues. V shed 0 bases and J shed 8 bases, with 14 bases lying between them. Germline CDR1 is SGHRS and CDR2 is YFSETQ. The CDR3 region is CASSLALQGGEKLFF. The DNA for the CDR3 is TGCGCCAGCAGCTTGGCCCTGCAGGGAGGAGAAAAACTGTTTTTT.

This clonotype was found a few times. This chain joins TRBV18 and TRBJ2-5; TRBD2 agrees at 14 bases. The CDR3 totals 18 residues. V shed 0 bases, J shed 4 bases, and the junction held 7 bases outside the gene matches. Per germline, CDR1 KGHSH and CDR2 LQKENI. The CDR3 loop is CASSPPPGLAGAGETQYF. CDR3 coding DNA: TGTGCCAGCTCACCACCCCCGGGACTAGCGGGAGCGGGAGAGACCCAGTACTTC. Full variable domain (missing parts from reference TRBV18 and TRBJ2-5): NAGVMQNPRHLVRRRGQEARLRCSPMKGHSHVYWYRQLPEEGLKFMVYLQKENIIDESGMPKERFSAEFPKEGPSILRIQQVVRGDSAAYFCASSPPPGLAGAGETQYFGPGTRLLVL.

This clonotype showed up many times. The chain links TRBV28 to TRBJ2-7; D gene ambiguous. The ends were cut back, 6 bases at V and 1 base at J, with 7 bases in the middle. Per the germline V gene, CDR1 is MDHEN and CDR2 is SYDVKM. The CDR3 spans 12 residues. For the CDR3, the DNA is TGTGCCAGCAGCCCCGCATCCTACGAGCAGTACTTC. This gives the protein CASSPASYEQYF.

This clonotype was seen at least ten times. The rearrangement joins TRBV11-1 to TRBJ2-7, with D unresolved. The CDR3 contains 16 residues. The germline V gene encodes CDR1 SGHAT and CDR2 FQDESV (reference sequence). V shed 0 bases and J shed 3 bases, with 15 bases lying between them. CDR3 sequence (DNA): TGTGCCAGCAGCTTAGCGAGTCTGCGCGGAATCTACGAGCAGTACTTC. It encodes CASSLASLRGIYEQYF.

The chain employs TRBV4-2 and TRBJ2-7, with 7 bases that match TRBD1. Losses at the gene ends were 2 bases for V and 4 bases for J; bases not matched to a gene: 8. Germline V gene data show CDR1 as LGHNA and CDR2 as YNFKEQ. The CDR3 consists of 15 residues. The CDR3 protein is CASSQRQGVGYEQYF. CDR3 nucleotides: TGTGCCAGCAGCCAAAGACAGGGTGTCGGTTACGAGCAGTACTTC.

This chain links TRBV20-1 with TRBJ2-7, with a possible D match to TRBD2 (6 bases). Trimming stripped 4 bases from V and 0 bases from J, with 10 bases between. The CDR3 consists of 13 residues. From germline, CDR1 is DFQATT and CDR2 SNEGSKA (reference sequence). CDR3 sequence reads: CSAISGFSYEQYV. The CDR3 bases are TGCAGTGCTATAAGCGGGTTCTCCTACGAGCAGTACGTC.

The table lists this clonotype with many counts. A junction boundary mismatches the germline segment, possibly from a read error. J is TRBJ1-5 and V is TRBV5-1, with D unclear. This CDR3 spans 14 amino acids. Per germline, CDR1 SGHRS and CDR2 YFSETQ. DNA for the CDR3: TGTGCCAGCAGTTTGGGCGGAAGCAATCAGCCCCAGCATTTT. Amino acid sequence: CASSLGGSNQPQHF.

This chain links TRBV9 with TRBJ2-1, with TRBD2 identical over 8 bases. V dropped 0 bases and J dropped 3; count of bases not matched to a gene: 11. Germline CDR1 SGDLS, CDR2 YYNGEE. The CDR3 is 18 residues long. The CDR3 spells CASSVGPTTSGDYNEQFF. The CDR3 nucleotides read TGTGCCAGCAGCGTAGGGCCGACCACTAGCGGAGACTACAATGAGCAGTTCTTC.

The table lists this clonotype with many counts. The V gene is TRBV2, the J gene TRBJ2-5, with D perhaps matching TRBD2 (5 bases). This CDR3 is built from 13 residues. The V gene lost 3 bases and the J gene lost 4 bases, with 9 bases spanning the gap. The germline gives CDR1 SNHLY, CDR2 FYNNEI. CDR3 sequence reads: CASSEGRGETQYF. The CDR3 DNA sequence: TGTGCCAGCAGTGAGGGGAGAGGAGAGACCCAGTACTTC.

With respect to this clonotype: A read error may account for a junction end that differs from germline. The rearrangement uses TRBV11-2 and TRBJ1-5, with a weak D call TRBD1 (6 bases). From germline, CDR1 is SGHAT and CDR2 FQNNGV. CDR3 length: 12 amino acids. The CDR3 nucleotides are TGTGCCGGCAGCTTACAGGGTCAGCCCCAGCATTTT. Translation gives CAGSLQGQPQHF.

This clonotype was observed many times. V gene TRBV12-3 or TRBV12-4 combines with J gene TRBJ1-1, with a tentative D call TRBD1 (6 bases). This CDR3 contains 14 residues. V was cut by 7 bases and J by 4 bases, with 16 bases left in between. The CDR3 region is CASKPTGRVTEAFF. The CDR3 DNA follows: TGTGCCAGCAAACCCACAGGGAGAGTCACTGAAGCTTTCTTT.

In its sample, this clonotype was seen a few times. CDR3 sequence (DNA): TGTGCCAGCAGCGTATCAAGGGGGTCCTTACCCTATGGCTACACCTTC. As protein: CASSVSRGSLPYGYTF. The chain uses TRBV9 and TRBJ1-2, with TRBD1 as a possible D gene (6 bases). Germline CDR1 SGDLS, CDR2 YYNGEE. The CDR3 totals 16 residues. Trimming removed 1 base at V and 4 bases at J, with 17 bases between.

In DNA form, the CDR3 reads TGTGCCAGCAGCTTAGGTCCGATTGGGAATGAGCAGTTCTTC. Protein: CASSLGPIGNEQFF. The chain carries TRBV7-2 and TRBJ2-1; D call uncertain. There are 14 residues in the CDR3. Trimming took off 1 base at V and 7 bases at J, with 11 bases between the two ends. Germline loops: CDR1 SGHTA, CDR2 FQGNSA.

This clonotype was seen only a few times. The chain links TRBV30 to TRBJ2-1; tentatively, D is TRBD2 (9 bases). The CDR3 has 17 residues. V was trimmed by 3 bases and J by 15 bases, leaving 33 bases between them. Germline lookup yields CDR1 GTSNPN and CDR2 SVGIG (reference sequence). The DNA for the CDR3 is TGTGCCTGGAGGGACAGGGAACGAGCGGGAGGAGCGACGGGGGGGTTCTTC. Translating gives CAWRDRERAGGATGGFF.

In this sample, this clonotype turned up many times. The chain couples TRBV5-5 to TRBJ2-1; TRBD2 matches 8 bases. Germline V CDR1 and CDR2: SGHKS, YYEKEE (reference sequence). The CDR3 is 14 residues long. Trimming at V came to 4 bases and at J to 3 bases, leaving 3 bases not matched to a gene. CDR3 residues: CASSPGLDYNEQFF. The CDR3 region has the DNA TGTGCCAGCAGCCCGGGACTAGACTACAATGAGCAGTTCTTC.

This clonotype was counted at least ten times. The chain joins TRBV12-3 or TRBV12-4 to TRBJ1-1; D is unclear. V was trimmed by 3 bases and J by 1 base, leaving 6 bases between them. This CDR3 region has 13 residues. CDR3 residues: CASSFPGNTEAFF. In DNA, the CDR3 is TGTGCCAGCAGTTTTCCGGGGAACACTGAAGCTTTCTTT.

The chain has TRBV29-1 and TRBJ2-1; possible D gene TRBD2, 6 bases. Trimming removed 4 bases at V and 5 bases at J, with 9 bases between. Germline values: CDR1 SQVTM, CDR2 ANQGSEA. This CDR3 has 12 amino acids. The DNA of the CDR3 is TGCAGCGTTGTGGGACTCAACAATGAGCAGTTCTTC. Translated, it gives CSVVGLNNEQFF.

The DNA of the CDR3 is TGCGCCAGCAGCTTTGGGACAGGGGGAGAGACCCAGTACTTC. Encoded protein: CASSFGTGGETQYF. The chain is built from TRBV5-1 and TRBJ2-5; TRBD1 agrees at 11 bases. V shed 2 bases and J 4 bases; nucleotides not matched to a gene: 1. The CDR3 consists of 14 residues. Germline CDR1 reads SGHRS; CDR2 reads YFSETQ. Drawing the rest from reference TRBV5-1 and TRBJ2-5, the complete variable domain is KAGVTQTPRYLIKTRGQQVTLSCSPISGHRSVSWYQQTPGQGLQFLFEYFSETQRNKGNFPGRFSGRQFSNSRSEMNVSTLELGDSALYLCASSFGTGGETQYFGPGTRLLVL.

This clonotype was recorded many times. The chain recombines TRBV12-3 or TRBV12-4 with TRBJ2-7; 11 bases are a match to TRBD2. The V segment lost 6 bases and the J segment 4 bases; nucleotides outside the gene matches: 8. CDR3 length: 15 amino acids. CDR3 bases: TGTGCCAGCAGCTATAGCGGGAGGGTGTTGTACGAGCAGTACTTC. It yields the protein CASSYSGRVLYEQYF.

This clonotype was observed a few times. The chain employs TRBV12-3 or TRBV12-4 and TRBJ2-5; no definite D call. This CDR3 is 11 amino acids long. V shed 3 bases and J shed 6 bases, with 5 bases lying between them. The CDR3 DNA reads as TGTGCCAGCAGTTTGACCCAGACCCAGTACTTC. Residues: CASSLTQTQYF.

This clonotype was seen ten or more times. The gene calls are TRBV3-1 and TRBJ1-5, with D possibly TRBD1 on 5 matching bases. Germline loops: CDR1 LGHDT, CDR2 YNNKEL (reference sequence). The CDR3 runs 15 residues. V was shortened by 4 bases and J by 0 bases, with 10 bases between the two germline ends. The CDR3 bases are TGTGCCAGCAGCCGTGGGGGGGTTAGCAATCAGCCCCAGCATTTT. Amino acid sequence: CASSRGGVSNQPQHF.

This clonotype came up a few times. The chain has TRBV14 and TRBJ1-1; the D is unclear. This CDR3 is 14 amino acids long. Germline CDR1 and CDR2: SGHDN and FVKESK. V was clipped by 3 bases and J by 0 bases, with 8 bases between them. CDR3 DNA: TGTGCCAGCAGCCACGGAGAGATGAACACTGAAGCTTTCTTT. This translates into CASSHGEMNTEAFF.